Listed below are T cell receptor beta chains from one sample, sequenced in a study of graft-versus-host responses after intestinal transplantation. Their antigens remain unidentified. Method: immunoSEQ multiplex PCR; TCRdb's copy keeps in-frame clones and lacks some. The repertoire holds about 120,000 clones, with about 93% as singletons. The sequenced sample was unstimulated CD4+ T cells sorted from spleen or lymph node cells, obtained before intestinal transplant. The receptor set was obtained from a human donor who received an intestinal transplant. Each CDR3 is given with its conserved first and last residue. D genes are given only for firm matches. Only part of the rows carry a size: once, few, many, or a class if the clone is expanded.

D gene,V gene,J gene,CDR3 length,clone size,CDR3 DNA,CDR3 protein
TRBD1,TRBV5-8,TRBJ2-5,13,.,TGTGCCAGCAGCAAGGGGACAGGGGGATTGAAATACTTC,CASSKGTGGLKYF
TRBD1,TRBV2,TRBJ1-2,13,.,TGTGCCAGCAGTGAGCCGGGGACAGGGGACTACACCTTC,CASSEPGTGDYTF
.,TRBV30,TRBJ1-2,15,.,TGTGCCTGGAGTGTACCGGGGCGTCCTGGGTATGGCTACACCTTC,CAWSVPGRPGYGYTF
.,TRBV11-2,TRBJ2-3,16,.,TGTGCCAGCAGCTTAGATGTCGGGCCTGTCACAGATACGCAGTATTTT,CASSLDVGPVTDTQYF
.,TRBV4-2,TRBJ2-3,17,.,TGTGCCAGCAGTCATAGTTTGGGGGTTCAAGTATCAGATACGCAGTATTTT,CASSHSLGVQVSDTQYF
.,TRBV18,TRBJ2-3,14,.,TGTGCCAGCTCACCTGGGCCCCGTTCGGATACGCAGTATTTT,CASSPGPRSDTQYF
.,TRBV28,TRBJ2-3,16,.,TGTGCCAGCAGCTCGAGGGGTAGCGGTTTCACAGATACGCAGTATTTT,CASSSRGSGFTDTQYF
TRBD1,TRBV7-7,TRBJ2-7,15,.,TGTGCTAGCAGCCCGCGGACAGGGGGCTTAAGCGAGCAGTACTTC,CASSPRTGGLSEQYF
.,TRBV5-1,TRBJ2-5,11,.,TGCGCCAGCAGGCTTGACAATACCCAGTACTTC,CASRLDNTQYF
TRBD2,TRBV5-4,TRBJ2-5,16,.,TGTGCCAGCAGCCCCGGACTAGCGGGAGGGCAAGAGACCCAGTACTTC,CASSPGLAGGQETQYF
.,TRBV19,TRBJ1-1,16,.,TGTGCCAGTAGAGGCGTCACAGGGCATCCGAACACTGAAGCTTTCTTT,CASRGVTGHPNTEAFF
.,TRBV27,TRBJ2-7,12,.,TGTGCCAGCAGTCCAGGAGCCTACGAGCAGTACTTC,CASSPGAYEQYF
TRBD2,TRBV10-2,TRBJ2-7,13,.,TGCGCCAGCTCGGCGGGGGGCGGATACGAGCAGTACTTC,CASSAGGGYEQYF
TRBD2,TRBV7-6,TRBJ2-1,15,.,TGTGCCAGCAGCTCAACTAGCGGGGCCTACAATGAGCAGTTCTTC,CASSSTSGAYNEQFF
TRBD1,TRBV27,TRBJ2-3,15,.,TGTGCCACCCTAGACAGGGGGAGTCGAGCAGATACGCAGTATTTT,CATLDRGSRADTQYF
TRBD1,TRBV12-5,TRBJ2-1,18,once,TGTGCTAGTGGGCCGACAGGGCTTGCCACCAGCTCCTACAATGAGCAGTTCTTC,CASGPTGLATSSYNEQFF
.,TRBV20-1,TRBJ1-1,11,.,TGCAGTGCGAGAGAGAACACTGAAGCTTTCTTT,CSARENTEAFF
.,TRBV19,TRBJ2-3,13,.,TGTGCCAGTAGTCTGAGTTTGGCAGATACGCAGTATTTT,CASSLSLADTQYF
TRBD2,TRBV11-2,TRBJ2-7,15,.,TGTGCCAGCAGTCTCCTAGCGGGAGCATCCTACGAGCAGTACTTC,CASSLLAGASYEQYF
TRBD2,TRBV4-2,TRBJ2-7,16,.,TGTGCCAGCAGCCAGGATCTAGCGGGAAGTTTCTCCGAGCAGTACTTC,CASSQDLAGSFSEQYF
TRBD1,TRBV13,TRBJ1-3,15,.,TGTGCCAGCATTCGACAGGGGGAAGCTGGAAACACCATATATTTT,CASIRQGEAGNTIYF
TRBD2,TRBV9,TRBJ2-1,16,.,TGTGCCAGCAGCGTACCAGGACTAGCGGGAGTGAATGAGCAGTTCTTC,CASSVPGLAGVNEQFF
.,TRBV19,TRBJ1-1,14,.,TGTGCCAGTAGTGAATTAGCCCTCAGGGGAGAAGCTTTCTTT,CASSELALRGEAFF
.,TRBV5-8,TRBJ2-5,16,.,TGTGCCAGCAGCCTCGGGGGGCGGAGCTCACAAGAGACCCAGTACTTC,CASSLGGRSSQETQYF
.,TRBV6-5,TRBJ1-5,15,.,TGTGCCAGCAGTGCCGGGACGGGAAACAATCAGCCCCAGCATTTT,CASSAGTGNNQPQHF
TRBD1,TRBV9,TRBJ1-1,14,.,TGTGCCAGCACTGAGGGGGCAGTCGGCGCTGAAGCTTTCTTT,CASTEGAVGAEAFF
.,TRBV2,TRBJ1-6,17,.,TGTGCCAGTAGGGACGGGACTCCGGTTATGGGAAATTCACCCCTCCACTTT,CASRDGTPVMGNSPLHF
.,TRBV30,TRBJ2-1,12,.,TGTGCCTGGAGTGTACCGGCCAATGAGCAGTTCTTC,CAWSVPANEQFF
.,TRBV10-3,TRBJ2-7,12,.,TGTGCCATCAGTGCGCCAGGGTCCGAGCAGTACTTC,CAISAPGSEQYF
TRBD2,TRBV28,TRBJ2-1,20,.,TGTGCCAGCAGTTCTAACCCTAGTTTACTAGCGGGAGGGGATGACAATGAGCAGTTCTTC,CASSSNPSLLAGGDDNEQFF
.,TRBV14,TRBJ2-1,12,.,TGTGCCAGCAGCCTAGGGTTTCGAGAGCAGTTCTTC,CASSLGFREQFF
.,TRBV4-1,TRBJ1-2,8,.,TGCGCCAGCAGCTTTTACACCTTC,CASSFYTF
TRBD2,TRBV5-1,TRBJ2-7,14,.,TGCGCCAGCAGCTTCGTGCCTAGCGGGATCGAGCAGTACTTC,CASSFVPSGIEQYF
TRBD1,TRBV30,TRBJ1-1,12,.,TGTGCCTGGACTCCAGGGGGCGGTTCGGCTTTCTTT,CAWTPGGGSAFF
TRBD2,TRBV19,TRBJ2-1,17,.,TGTGCCAGTAGATCCGGGACTAGCGGGAGGAAGTACAATGAGCAGTTCTTC,CASRSGTSGRKYNEQFF
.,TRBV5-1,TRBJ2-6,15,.,TGCGCCAGCAGCTTGGGTGCCTCTGGGGCCAACGTCCTGACTTTC,CASSLGASGANVLTF
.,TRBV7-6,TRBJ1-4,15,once,TGTGCCAGCAGCTTGGGACTCTCAACTAATGAAAAACTGTTTTTT,CASSLGLSTNEKLFF
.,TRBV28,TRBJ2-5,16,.,TGTGCCAGCAGCCCCCAGGGGAGACCTTACCAAGAGACCCAGTACTTC,CASSPQGRPYQETQYF
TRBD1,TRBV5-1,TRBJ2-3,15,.,TGCGCCAGCAGCCCCGGGACAGGGAGGACAGATACGCAGTATTTT,CASSPGTGRTDTQYF
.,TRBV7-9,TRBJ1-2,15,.,TGTGCCAGCAGCTTACGGGCAACGGGGTACTATGGCTACACCTTC,CASSLRATGYYGYTF
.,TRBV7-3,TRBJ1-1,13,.,TGTGCCAGCAGCCGCGGGGGTAACACTGAAGCTTTCTTT,CASSRGGNTEAFF
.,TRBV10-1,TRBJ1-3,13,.,TGCGCCAGCAGTGAGGGTTCTGGAAACACCATATATTTT,CASSEGSGNTIYF
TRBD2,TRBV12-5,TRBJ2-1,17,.,TGTGCTAGTGGTTTGCGGACTAGCGGGAGAGAGGGCAATGAGCAGTTCTTC,CASGLRTSGREGNEQFF
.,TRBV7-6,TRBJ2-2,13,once,TGTGCCAGCAGCTTAGGTCCAACCGGGGAGCTGTTTTTT,CASSLGPTGELFF
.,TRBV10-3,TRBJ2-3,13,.,TGTGCCACCCCACCCGCAGGCACAGATACGCAGTATTTT,CATPPAGTDTQYF
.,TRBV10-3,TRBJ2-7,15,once,TGTGCCATCAGTGAGTCTCTAGCTGCCACCTACGAGCAGTACTTC,CAISESLAATYEQYF
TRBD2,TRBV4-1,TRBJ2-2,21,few,TGCGCCAGCAGCCAAATCGGCACGACTAGCGGGAGGGCCGCGGACACCGGGGAGCTGTTTTTT,CASSQIGTTSGRAADTGELFF
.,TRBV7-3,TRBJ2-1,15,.,TGTGCCAGCAGCCGTCTGGCGAGCTCCTACAATGAGCAGTTCTTC,CASSRLASSYNEQFF
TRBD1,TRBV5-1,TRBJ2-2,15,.,TGCGCCAGCAGCTCCAAACAGGGGAGCACCGGGGAGCCGTTTTTT,CASSSKQGSTGEPFF
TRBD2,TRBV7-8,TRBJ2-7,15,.,TGTGCCAGCACCCCGACTAGCGGGAGACCCTACGAGCAGTACTTC,CASTPTSGRPYEQYF
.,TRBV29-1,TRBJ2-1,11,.,TGCAGCGGGGAACTAGTCAGGGAGCAGTTCTTC,CSGELVREQFF
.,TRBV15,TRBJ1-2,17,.,TGTGCCACCAGCAGAGATCTTTCGAGGGTTAGTAACTATGGCTACACCTTC,CATSRDLSRVSNYGYTF
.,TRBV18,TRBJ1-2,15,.,TGTGCCAGCTCACCCTCCCTAGGGGCTAACTATGGCTACACCTTC,CASSPSLGANYGYTF
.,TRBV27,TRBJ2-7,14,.,TGTGCCAGCAGCTGGGGGCGTGGGGGGAACGAGCAGTACTTC,CASSWGRGGNEQYF
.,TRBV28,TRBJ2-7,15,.,TGTGCCAGCAGGCCTGGGGGAGTTTGGGCCTACGAGCAGTACTTC,CASRPGGVWAYEQYF
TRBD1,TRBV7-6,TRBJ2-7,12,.,TGTGCCAGCAGCCCCGACAGGGGCGAGCAGTACTTC,CASSPDRGEQYF
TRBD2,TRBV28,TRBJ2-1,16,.,TGTGCCAGCAGTTTAACCGGGACTAGCGGGAGAAATGAGCAGTTCTTC,CASSLTGTSGRNEQFF
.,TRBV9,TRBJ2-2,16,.,TGTGCCAGCAGCCCTCAGGTATTCGAGAACACCGGGGAGCTGTTTTTT,CASSPQVFENTGELFF
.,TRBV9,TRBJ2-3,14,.,TGTGCCAGCAGCGTAGGGCTGGAGCCAGATACGCAGTATTTT,CASSVGLEPDTQYF